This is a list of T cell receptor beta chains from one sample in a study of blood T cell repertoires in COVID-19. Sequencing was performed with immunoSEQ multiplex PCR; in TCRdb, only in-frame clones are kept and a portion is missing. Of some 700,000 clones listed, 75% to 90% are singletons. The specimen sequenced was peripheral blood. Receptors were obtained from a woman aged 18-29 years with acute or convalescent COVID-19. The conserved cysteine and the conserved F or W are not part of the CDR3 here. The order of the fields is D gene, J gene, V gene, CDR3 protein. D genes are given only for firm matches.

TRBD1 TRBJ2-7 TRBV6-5 ASSYSIRGLYEQY
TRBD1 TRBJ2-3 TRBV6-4 ASSPGQGQDTQY
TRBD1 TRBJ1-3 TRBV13 ASSPYRGSGNTIY
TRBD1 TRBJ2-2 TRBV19 ASTGDRSTTGELF
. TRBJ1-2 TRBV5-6 ASSLFWGRMNGYT
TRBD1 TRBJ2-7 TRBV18 ASSPVGQGAFEQY
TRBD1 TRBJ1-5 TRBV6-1 ASSEGLQGASNQPQH
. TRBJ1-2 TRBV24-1 ATSAGLRYGYT
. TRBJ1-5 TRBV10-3 ATAKESNQPQH
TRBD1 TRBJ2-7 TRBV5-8 ASSSQGAGNEQY
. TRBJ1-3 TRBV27 ASSFMGGAGNTIY
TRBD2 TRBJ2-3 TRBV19 ASSSTSGGADTQY
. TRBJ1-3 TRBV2 ASLSGNTIY
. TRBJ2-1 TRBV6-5 ASSLNNGLRNEQF
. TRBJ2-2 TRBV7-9 ASSRLQGTGELF
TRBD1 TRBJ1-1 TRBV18 ASSSTTGMNTEAF
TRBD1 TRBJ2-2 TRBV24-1 ATRAGTGGTGELF
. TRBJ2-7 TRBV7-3 ASSLYEQY
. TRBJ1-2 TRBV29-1 SVEAGTYGYT
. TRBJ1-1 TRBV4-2 ASSHPPTDTNTEAF
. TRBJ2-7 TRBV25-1 ASSESRSIKDEQY
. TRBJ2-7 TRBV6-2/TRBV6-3 ASSFNRESPYEQY
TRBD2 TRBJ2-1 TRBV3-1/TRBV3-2 ASSQPRTSGNNEQF
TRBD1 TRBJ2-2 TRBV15 ATSRRTGVTGELF
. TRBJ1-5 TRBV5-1 ASSPEGGNGNQPQH
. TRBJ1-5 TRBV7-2 ATTAGTPNQPQH
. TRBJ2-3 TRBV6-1 ASSEGGWAQY
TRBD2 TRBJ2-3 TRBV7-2 ASSFGLAGGTDTQY
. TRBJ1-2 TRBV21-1 ASSDLIATGYT
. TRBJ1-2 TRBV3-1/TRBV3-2 ASSQVALNYGYT
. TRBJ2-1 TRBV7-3 ASREAGFGHNEQF
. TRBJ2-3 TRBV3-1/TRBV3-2 ASSQYGMGTDTQY
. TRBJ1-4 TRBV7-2 ASSISSGYNEKLF
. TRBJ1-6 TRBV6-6 ASSRGGAWEPYNSPLH
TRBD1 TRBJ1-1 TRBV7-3 ASSKFPGQGTEAF
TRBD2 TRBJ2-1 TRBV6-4 ASSDSSGGYEQF
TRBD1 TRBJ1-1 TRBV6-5 ASRLQGSAEAF
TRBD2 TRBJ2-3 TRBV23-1 ASGVTSGGLTDTQY
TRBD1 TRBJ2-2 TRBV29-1 SVEWRQGNTGELF
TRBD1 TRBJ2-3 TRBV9 ASSVDRGWNTQY
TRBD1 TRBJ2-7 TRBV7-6 ASSPLGQGTYEQY
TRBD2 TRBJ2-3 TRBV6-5 ASSYGRAGGTDTQY
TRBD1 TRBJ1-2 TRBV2 ATRQGVDYGYT
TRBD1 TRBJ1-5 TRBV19 ASSILWTGYRAQH
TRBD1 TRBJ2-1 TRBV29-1 SVQGQVNEQF
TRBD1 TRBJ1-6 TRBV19 ASSLTGGNSPLH
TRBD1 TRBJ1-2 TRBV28 ASSLSAGGLGYT
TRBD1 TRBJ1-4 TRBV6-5 ASSYRRQGAGEKLF
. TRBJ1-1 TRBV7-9 ASPSAEAF
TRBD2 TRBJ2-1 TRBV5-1 ASSLAGSGGRAEQF
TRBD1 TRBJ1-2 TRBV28 ASSLRTGGGYT
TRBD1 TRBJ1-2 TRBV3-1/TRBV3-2 ASSPRDRLVF
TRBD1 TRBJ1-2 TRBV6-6 ASSYLTGGDGYT
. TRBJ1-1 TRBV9 ASSGLRGPEAF